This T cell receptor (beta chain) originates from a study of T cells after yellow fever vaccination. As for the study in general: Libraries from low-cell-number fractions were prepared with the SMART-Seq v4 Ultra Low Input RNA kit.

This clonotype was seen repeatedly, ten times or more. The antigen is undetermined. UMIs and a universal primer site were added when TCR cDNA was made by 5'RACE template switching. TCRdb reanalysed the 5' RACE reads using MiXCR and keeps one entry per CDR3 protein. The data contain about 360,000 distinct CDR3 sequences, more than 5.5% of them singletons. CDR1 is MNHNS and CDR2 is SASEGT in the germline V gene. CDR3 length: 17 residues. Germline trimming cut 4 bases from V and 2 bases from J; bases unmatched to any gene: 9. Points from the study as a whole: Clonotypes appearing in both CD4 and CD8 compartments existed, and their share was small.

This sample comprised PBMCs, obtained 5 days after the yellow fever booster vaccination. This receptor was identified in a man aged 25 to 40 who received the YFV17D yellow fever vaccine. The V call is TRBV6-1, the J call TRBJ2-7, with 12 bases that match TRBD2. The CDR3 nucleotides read TGTGCCAGCAGTGCGACGCCTGGACTAGCGGGAACCTACGAGCAGTACTTC. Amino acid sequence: CASSATPGLAGTYEQYF.